One sample yielded the 20 T cell receptor beta chains listed below, sequenced in a study of shared clonotypes between healthy human individuals. CD45RO-negative, CCR7-selected cells formed the naive CD8 fraction, which excluded terminally differentiated effector memory CD45RA+ cells. Data came from immunoSEQ multiplex PCR; TCRdb stores just in-frame clones and leaves some out. There are about 2 million clones in the sample; over 85% occur only once, and about 1.1% lies in the top ten. Material: naive CD8+ T cells sorted from blood. These receptors were taken from a man in his late teens or twenties in good health.

The genes are TRBV30 and TRBJ2-3; 7 bases are a match to TRBD2. V was pared by 2 bases and J by 2 bases, with 4 bases of the junction left unmatched. The CDR3 length is 14 residues. Germline V gene sequence: CDR1 GTSNPN, CDR2 SVGIG (reference sequence). The CDR3 DNA sequence: TGTGCCTGGAGTTTGCTAGCGGCCACAGATACGCAGTATTTT. This translates into CAWSLLAATDTQYF.

The rearrangement links TRBV4-3 to TRBJ2-2, with D maybe TRBD1 (6 bases). The CDR3 loop spans 16 amino acids. Trimming took off 0 bases at V and 4 bases at J, with 12 bases between the two ends. Germline CDR1 reads LGHNA; CDR2 reads YSLEER. The CDR3 reads CASSQELDSFTGELFF. For the CDR3, the DNA is TGCGCCAGCAGCCAAGAGTTGGACAGCTTCACCGGGGAGCTGTTTTTT.

This chain connects TRBV9 to TRBJ2-7, with unresolved D. Germline V gives CDR1 SGDLS, CDR2 YYNGEE. Trimming left V 3 bases short and J 0 bases short, with 10 bases between. This CDR3 is 14 amino acids long. The CDR3 is CASSAHLDSYEQYF. As DNA, the CDR3 is TGTGCCAGCAGCGCCCACTTAGACTCCTACGAGCAGTACTTC.

The J gene is TRBJ1-2, the V gene TRBV7-8; 8 positions match TRBD1. J lost 2 bases, V lost 5 bases, and 7 bases had no gene match. The germline V gene has CDR1 SGHVS and CDR2 FQNEAQ. The CDR3 is 15 amino acids. CDR3 amino acids: CASSPKDRENYGYTF. The CDR3 DNA reads TGTGCCAGCAGCCCCAAGGACAGGGAAAACTATGGCTACACCTTC.

The chain combines TRBV19 with TRBJ2-7, with a tentative D call TRBD1 (5 bases). CDR3 length: 16 amino acids. Germline CDR1 is LNHDA and CDR2 is SQIVND (reference sequence). The V end was cut by 5 bases, the J end by 2 bases, with 19 bases between. The CDR3 protein is CASSGAAEPLPYEQYF. The DNA of the CDR3 is TGTGCCAGTAGTGGGGCAGCCGAGCCATTACCCTACGAGCAGTACTTC. Filled out from reference TRBV19 and TRBJ2-7, the complete variable domain reads DGGITQSPKYLFRKEGQNVTLSCEQNLNHDAMYWYRQDPGQGLRLIYYSQIVNDFQKGDIAEGYSVSREKKESFPLTVTSAQKNPTAFYLCASSGAAEPLPYEQYFGPGTRLTVT.

J is TRBJ2-1 and V is TRBV27, with 15 bases fitting TRBD2. The CDR3 contains 18 residues. Germline CDR1 MNHEY, CDR2 SMNVEV (reference sequence). With 2 bases clipped from V and 6 bases from J, the junction kept 8 bases outside the gene matches. This CDR3 reads CASSLGETGLAGGNEQFF. The CDR3, as DNA: TGTGCCAGCAGTTTAGGGGAAACGGGACTAGCGGGAGGCAATGAGCAGTTCTTC.

The rearrangement links TRBV28 to TRBJ1-3; no clear D gene. Trimming took off 6 bases at V and 0 bases at J, with 12 bases between the two ends. CDR1 is MDHEN, CDR2 SYDVKM, per germline. The CDR3 has 15 amino acids. DNA for the CDR3: TGTGCCAGCAGCTCCGGACTGATCTCTGGAAACACCATATATTTT. Protein product: CASSSGLISGNTIYF.

The chain is built from TRBV19 and TRBJ2-7, with D possibly TRBD1 on 5 matching bases. The CDR3 loop spans 13 amino acids. V was trimmed by 3 bases and J by 5 bases, leaving 11 bases between them. Germline CDR1 is LNHDA and CDR2 is SQIVND (reference sequence). The CDR3 loop is CASSIPQDDEQYF. The CDR3 coding sequence is TGTGCCAGTAGTATTCCACAGGATGACGAGCAGTACTTC. The variable domain in full, completed from reference TRBV19 and TRBJ2-7, reads DGGITQSPKYLFRKEGQNVTLSCEQNLNHDAMYWYRQDPGQGLRLIYYSQIVNDFQKGDIAEGYSVSREKKESFPLTVTSAQKNPTAFYLCASSIPQDDEQYFGPGTRLTVT.

CDR3 region: CASSMGSNYEQYF. The CDR3 DNA sequence: TGTGCCAGTAGTATGGGATCCAACTACGAGCAGTACTTC. The gene calls are TRBV19 and TRBJ2-7; D is ambiguous. The CDR3 sequence is 13 residues long. CDR1 is LNHDA and CDR2 is SQIVND in the germline V gene (reference sequence). V gave up 3 bases and J gave up 3 bases, with 9 bases separating them.

The chain links TRBV28 to TRBJ1-1, with a tentative D call TRBD1 (5 bases). The CDR3 loop spans 15 amino acids. V was clipped by 2 bases and J by 1 base, with 11 bases between them. From germline, CDR1 is MDHEN and CDR2 SYDVKM. CDR3 amino acids: CASSLMGRGNTEAFF. CDR3 bases: TGTGCCAGCAGTTTAATGGGACGAGGGAACACTGAAGCTTTCTTT.

The rearrangement links TRBV7-9 to TRBJ2-1; TRBD2 agrees at 8 bases. This CDR3 spans 16 amino acids. Germline values: CDR1 SEHNR, CDR2 FQNEAQ (reference sequence). The V gene end was trimmed by 3 bases and the J gene end by 0 bases; junction bases not matched to a gene: 4. This CDR3 is CASSLLAGRSYNEQFF. CDR3 sequence (DNA): TGTGCCAGCAGCTTGCTAGCGGGCCGCTCCTACAATGAGCAGTTCTTC.

In its sample, this clone was seen once. This chain uses TRBV13 with TRBJ2-1; D not resolved. V was trimmed by 4 bases and J by 12 bases, leaving 19 bases between them. Germline CDR1 PRHDT, CDR2 FYEKMQ (reference sequence). The CDR3 contains 14 residues. The CDR3 nucleotides are TGTGCCAGCAGCTCCGGTGTCCAAGCAGGTGTGCAGTTCTTC. It encodes CASSSGVQAGVQFF. Using reference TRBV13 and TRBJ2-1 for the parts outside the CDR3, the full variable domain is AAGVIQSPRHLIKEKRETATLKCYPIPRHDTVYWYQQGPGQDPQFLISFYEKMQSDKGSIPDRFSAQQFSDYHSELNMSSLELGDSALYFCASSSGVQAGVQFFGPGTRLTVL.

V and J are TRBV11-2 and TRBJ2-1; 9 bases align to TRBD2. Germline V CDR1 and CDR2: SGHAT, FQNNGV. There are 18 residues in the CDR3. V lost 4 bases to trimming and J lost 4 bases; unmatched junction nucleotides: 14. CDR3 sequence reads: CASSWPEGYSGGYNEQFF. CDR3 nucleotides: TGTGCCAGCAGCTGGCCGGAGGGTTATAGCGGGGGATACAATGAGCAGTTCTTC.

This chain's CDR3 is CASSDDGTSLSTQYF. The DNA of the CDR3 is TGCGCCAGCAGTGATGACGGGACTAGTCTAAGCACGCAGTATTTT. The chain recombines TRBV10-2 with TRBJ2-3, with 8 bases that match TRBD2. CDR1 and CDR2 from the germline V gene are WSHSY and SAAADI. The CDR3 runs 15 residues. With 3 bases clipped from V and 9 bases from J, the junction kept 11 bases outside the gene matches.

The gene calls are TRBV9 and TRBJ2-3, with 7 bases lining up with TRBD2. Germline-derived CDR1 and CDR2 are SGDLS and YYNGEE. This CDR3 has 16 residues. The junction had 8 bases not matched to a gene; V was cut back by 0 bases and J by 4 bases. As DNA, the CDR3 is TGTGCCAGCAGCGTAGGCGGGGGTTATCAGGCAGATACGCAGTATTTT. It yields the protein CASSVGGGYQADTQYF.

This clone was seen a single time. The rearrangement uses TRBV28 and TRBJ1-2, with D uncertain. V was cut by 4 bases and J by 3 bases, with 15 bases left in between. Germline V CDR1 and CDR2: MDHEN, SYDVKM. The CDR3 is made up of 15 amino acids. CDR3 loop: CASSSPVLAYYGYTF. DNA for the CDR3: TGTGCCAGCAGTTCCCCTGTTCTCGCGTACTATGGCTACACCTTC.

This chain joins TRBV7-8 and TRBJ2-7, with D possibly matching TRBD2 (5 bases). The CDR3 length is 14 residues. V lost 7 bases to trimming and J lost 0 bases, with 13 bases between them. CDR1 and CDR2 from the germline V gene are SGHVS and FQNEAQ. CDR3 region: CASTPRRFSYEQYF. Written as DNA, the CDR3 is TGTGCCAGCACCCCCCGGAGGTTCTCCTACGAGCAGTACTTC.

This clone showed up many times. Other DNA variants within this sample encode the same CDR3. The chain employs TRBV30 and TRBJ2-2; the D gene could be TRBD1 or TRBD2 (6 bases each). Germline lookup yields CDR1 GTSNPN and CDR2 SVGIG (reference sequence). There are 16 residues in the CDR3. V was pared by 4 bases and J by 0 bases, with 15 bases between. The CDR3 DNA reads TGTGCCTGGATAAAACAGGGACTCCCGAACACCGGGGAGCTGTTTTTT. This codes for CAWIKQGLPNTGELFF.

The rearrangement joins TRBV6-1 to TRBJ1-5; TRBD1 aligns across 9 bases. CDR3 length: 19 residues. The J segment lost 4 bases and the V segment lost 4 bases, leaving 17 bases of the junction unmatched. Germline-derived CDR1 and CDR2 are MNHNS and SASEGT. The CDR3 DNA is TGTGCCAGCAGTGGAAGGGGAGGACAGGGGTATCGCGGAAATCAGCCCCAGCATTTT. Translating gives CASSGRGGQGYRGNQPQHF.

The chain joins TRBV4-1 to TRBJ1-5; D is undetermined. The CDR3 loop spans 13 amino acids. Germline V lookup: CDR1 MGHRA, CDR2 YSYEKL. The ends were cut back, 3 bases at V and 4 bases at J, with 7 bases in the middle. The CDR3 sequence: CASSQVTNQPQHF. The CDR3 DNA follows: TGCGCCAGCAGCCAGGTAACAAATCAGCCCCAGCATTTT.